A single sample gave rise to the 27 T cell receptor beta chains below, sequenced in a study of OX40 agonist ivuxolimab in advanced cancers. TCRdb's table, derived via immunoSEQ multiplex PCR, lists solely in-frame clones and lacks some. The sample records about 36,000 clones, around 80% being singletons. Sequences were derived from CD4+ or CD8+ T cells sorted from blood, sampled in a trial of the OX40 agonist ivuxolimab. The source of these receptors is an adult with an advanced solid tumor such as melanoma, head and neck, liver or kidney cancer.

This clone was counted only a few times. The chain recombines TRBV5-6 with TRBJ1-2, with D tentatively TRBD1 (6 bases). The V end lost 6 bases, the J end lost 4 bases, and 10 bases lay between the germline ends. There are 12 residues in the CDR3. Germline V gene sequence: CDR1 SGHDT, CDR2 YYEEEE. The chain's CDR3 is CASNGQSYGYTF. The CDR3 region has the DNA TGTGCCAGCAATGGACAGTCCTATGGCTACACCTTC.

The chain carries TRBV14 and TRBJ2-6; no clear D gene. Trimming shortened V by 3 bases and J by 4 bases, and 7 bases separated the two germline ends. The germline V gene encodes CDR1 SGHDN and CDR2 FVKESK. The CDR3 runs 14 residues. The CDR3 nucleotides are TGTGCCAGCAGCCACATCGCAGGGGCCAACGTCCTGACTTTC. It codes for CASSHIAGANVLTF.

V and J are TRBV2 and TRBJ1-5; no definite D call. V was trimmed by 6 bases and J by 0 bases, leaving 15 bases between them. Looked up from germline, CDR1 is SNHLY and CDR2 is FYNNEI. The CDR3 has 16 amino acids. CDR3 in DNA: TGTGCCAGCAGGATAAGGACCTGGGATAGCAATCAGCCCCAGCATTTT. Residues: CASRIRTWDSNQPQHF.

The chain uses TRBV5-4 and TRBJ2-5, with 13 bases lining up with TRBD2. Germline CDR1 and CDR2: SGHNT and YYREEE (reference sequence). The CDR3 covers 16 residues. V lost 4 bases and J lost 2; bases outside the gene matches: 5. The CDR3 DNA sequence: TGTGCCAGCAGCGAGGGACTAGCGGGGTTACAAGAGACCCAGTACTTC. Protein sequence: CASSEGLAGLQETQYF.

This clone was counted between two and nine times. This chain uses TRBV30 with TRBJ2-3; 11 bases map to TRBD2. CDR3 length: 15 residues. Trimming at V came to 3 bases and at J to 6 bases, leaving 8 bases not matched to a gene. CDR1 and CDR2 from the germline V gene are GTSNPN and SVGIG (reference sequence). The chain's CDR3 is CAWSEGSGGADTQYF. In DNA, the CDR3 is TGTGCCTGGAGCGAAGGTAGCGGGGGGGCGGATACGCAGTATTTT.

V usage is TRBV6-4 and J usage is TRBJ2-1; 7 nucleotides match TRBD1. Germline lookup yields CDR1 MRHNA and CDR2 SNTAGT. The CDR3 runs to 15 residues. J lost 6 bases, V lost 2 bases, and 7 bases had no gene match. The CDR3 is CASSDGQVRGNEQFF. The DNA of the CDR3 is TGTGCCAGCAGTGACGGACAGGTTAGAGGCAATGAGCAGTTCTTC.

Here the CDR3 DNA reads TGTGCCAGCAGTCATAAAGGCCGGACTGAAAAATACAATGAGCAGTTCTTC. Protein product: CASSHKGRTEKYNEQFF. The chain employs TRBV7-9 and TRBJ2-1, with TRBD2 as a possible D gene (5 bases). The CDR3 covers 17 residues. Germline CDR1 reads SEHNR; CDR2 reads FQNEAQ (reference sequence). Trimming removed 6 bases at V and 4 bases at J, with 22 bases between.

This chain connects TRBV5-1 to TRBJ2-7, with TRBD1 identical over 7 bases. CDR1 is SGHRS, CDR2 YFSETQ, per germline. Trimming at V came to 7 bases and at J to 1 base, leaving 11 bases not matched to a gene. The CDR3 spans 15 residues. The CDR3 region is CASRPQGSLSYEQYF. In DNA, the CDR3 is TGCGCCAGCCGCCCACAGGGGTCGTTATCCTACGAGCAGTACTTC.

The genes are TRBV6-1 and TRBJ1-5; 7 bases are shared with TRBD1. After removal of 7 bases from V and 9 bases from J, the junction contained 9 bases not matched to a gene. This CDR3 has 13 residues. Germline CDR1 MNHNS, CDR2 SASEGT. CDR3 coding DNA: TGTGCCAGCACCGACAGGGAATCAGGGCCCCAGCATTTT. This codes for CASTDRESGPQHF.

V and J are TRBV5-4 and TRBJ1-3, with D uncertain. The CDR3 runs to 15 residues. V was pared by 1 base and J by 0 bases, with 8 bases between. Per germline, CDR1 SGHNT and CDR2 YYREEE (reference sequence). The CDR3 DNA follows: TGTGCCAGCAGCTTGACGACCACCTCTGGAAACACCATATATTTT. It codes for CASSLTTTSGNTIYF. The entire variable domain, with the rest obtained from reference TRBV5-4 and TRBJ1-3, is as follows: ETGVTQSPTHLIKTRGQQVTLRCSSQSGHNTVSWYQQALGQGPQFIFQYYREEENGRGNFPPRFSGLQFPNYSSELNVNALELDDSALYLCASSLTTTSGNTIYFGEGSWLTVV.

The V call is TRBV11-2, the J call TRBJ1-2, with D uncertain. In germline, CDR1 is SGHAT, CDR2 FQNNGV. Deletions cut 1 base from V and 3 bases from J, with 12 bases between. The CDR3 runs 15 residues. The CDR3 DNA reads TGTGCCAGCAGCTTAGGGTTCGGGGAGGACTATGGCTACACCTTC. Translated, it gives CASSLGFGEDYGYTF.

This clone was counted once. The rearrangement uses TRBV30 and TRBJ1-1; weak D call: TRBD1 (6 bases). V was trimmed by 4 bases and J by 4 bases, leaving 25 bases between them. Per the germline V gene, CDR1 is GTSNPN and CDR2 is SVGIG (reference sequence). The CDR3 has 17 amino acids. CDR3 loop: CAWIHAGGGLRSTEAFF. The DNA for the CDR3 is TGTGCCTGGATCCACGCGGGAGGGGGGCTGAGGTCCACTGAAGCTTTCTTT.

The gene calls are TRBV5-1 and TRBJ1-2, with D maybe TRBD1 (6 bases). The CDR3 has 13 amino acids. Germline V gene data show CDR1 as SGHRS and CDR2 as YFSETQ. V was cut by 3 bases and J by 7 bases, with 13 bases left in between. This chain's CDR3 is CASSSGHTSGYTF. In nucleotides, the CDR3 is TGCGCCAGCAGCTCGGGACATACGAGTGGCTACACCTTC.

This chain links TRBV4-1 with TRBJ2-7, with a possible D match to TRBD2 (6 bases). The germline CDR1 and CDR2 sequences are MGHRA and YSYEKL. The CDR3 has 15 amino acids. The V end lost 3 bases, the J end lost 0 bases, and 12 bases lay between the germline ends. In DNA form, the CDR3 reads TGCGCCAGCAGCCAGCCGGGACTCAGCTCCTACGAGCAGTACTTC. Its translation is CASSQPGLSSYEQYF.

This clone has just one count. The chain uses TRBV29-1 and TRBJ2-7; 9 nucleotides align to TRBD2. CDR3 size: 16 residues. CDR1 is SQVTM and CDR2 is ANQGSEA in the germline V gene. The J segment lost 4 bases and the V segment lost 3 bases, leaving 13 bases of the junction unmatched. The CDR3 region has the DNA TGCAGCGTTGATGGTGTGGCTAGCGGGGAGGGATACGAGCAGTACTTC. Translating gives CSVDGVASGEGYEQYF.

The V gene is TRBV7-9, the J gene TRBJ1-1, with 8 nucleotides matching TRBD1. Germline V gives CDR1 SEHNR, CDR2 FQNEAQ (reference sequence). V trimming: 5 bases; J trimming: 3 bases; junction bases outside the gene matches: 5. This CDR3 is 14 amino acids long. The CDR3: CASSITGGYTEAFF. The CDR3 nucleotides are TGTGCCAGCAGCATTACAGGGGGGTACACTGAAGCTTTCTTT.

CDR3 nucleotides: TGCGCCAGCAGCCACCCCTTAGATACGCAGTATTTT. Amino acids: CASSHPLDTQYF. The chain uses TRBV4-1 and TRBJ2-3; D gene uncertain. The CDR3 contains 12 residues. The V gene's germline CDR1 is MGHRA and CDR2 YSYEKL. V shed 3 bases and J shed 5 bases, with 6 bases lying between them.

In DNA form, the CDR3 reads TGTGCCAGTAGCCCGGAGGGGTTGGCAACTAATGAAAAACTGTTTTTT. It specifies CASSPEGLATNEKLFF. The chain combines TRBV19 with TRBJ1-4, with D perhaps matching TRBD1 (5 bases). V shed 6 bases and J shed 0 bases, with 14 bases lying between them. Germline V lookup: CDR1 LNHDA, CDR2 SQIVND (reference sequence). The CDR3 has 16 residues.

The V and J genes are TRBV7-7 and TRBJ2-5, with D possibly TRBD2 on 6 matching bases. The CDR3 spans 15 residues. Germline CDR1 and CDR2: SSHAT and FNYEAQ (reference sequence). The ends were cut back, 0 bases at V and 1 base at J, with 9 bases in the middle. For the CDR3, the DNA is TGTGCCAGCAGCTTAGCGGGGGGATCCCAAGAGACCCAGTACTTC. This gives the protein CASSLAGGSQETQYF.

Only one count was recorded for this clone. The V and J genes are TRBV5-6 and TRBJ1-6, with 10 bases fitting TRBD1. Germline trimming cut 3 bases from V and 6 bases from J; bases unmatched to any gene: 6. Germline CDR1 and CDR2: SGHDT and YYEEEE. The CDR3 is 16 amino acids. This CDR3 is CASSSGQGRFNSPLHF. The CDR3 bases are TGTGCCAGCAGCTCGGGACAGGGGCGTTTTAATTCACCCCTCCACTTT.

The chain has TRBV27 and TRBJ1-1; D may be TRBD1 (5 bases). Germline CDR1 is MNHEY and CDR2 is SMNVEV (reference sequence). V lost 2 bases and J 5 bases, leaving 12 bases between the germline ends. The CDR3 is made up of 14 amino acids. The CDR3 loop reads CASSLLGEWTEAFF. In DNA, the CDR3 is TGTGCCAGCAGTTTACTGGGGGAGTGGACTGAAGCTTTCTTT.

V usage is TRBV29-1 and J usage is TRBJ1-4, with D unresolved. V was cut by 3 bases and J by 8 bases, with 4 bases left in between. The CDR3 has 10 amino acids. Germline CDR1 SQVTM, CDR2 ANQGSEA. CDR3 region: CSVEGEKLFF. In DNA form, the CDR3 reads TGCAGCGTTGAGGGGGAAAAACTGTTTTTT.

The chain is built from TRBV5-1 and TRBJ2-7; TRBD1 matches at 9 bases. CDR3 length: 13 residues. Germline CDR1 SGHRS, CDR2 YFSETQ. With V trimmed by 3 bases and J by 7 bases, 5 bases remained unmatched. The DNA for the CDR3 is TGCGCCAGCAGCTCCCCGGGGACAGGGGAGCAGTACTTC. Translation: CASSSPGTGEQYF.

This rearrangement joins TRBV5-8 to TRBJ1-4, with D maybe TRBD1 (5 bases). V was cut by 4 bases and J by 8 bases, with 9 bases left in between. Germline CDR1 is SGHTS and CDR2 is YDEGEE. The CDR3 is 12 residues long. This CDR3 is CASSRDGEKLFF. CDR3 DNA sequence: TGTGCCAGCAGCCGGGACGGAGAAAAACTGTTTTTT.

The chain is built from TRBV30 and TRBJ1-1; D gene uncertain. The CDR3 loop spans 13 amino acids. Germline assignment: CDR1 GTSNPN and CDR2 SVGIG (reference sequence). V lost 1 base to trimming and J lost 4 bases, with 10 bases between them. CDR3 coding DNA: TGTGCCTGGAGTGAATGGGGTGGCACTGAAGCTTTCTTT. Encoded protein: CAWSEWGGTEAFF.

This clone was found a few times. CDR3 in DNA: TGTGCCAGCAGCCCCAACAGCAATGAAAAACTGTTTTTT. Its protein product is CASSPNSNEKLFF. V usage is TRBV9 and J usage is TRBJ1-4; no clear D gene. The CDR3 length is 13 residues. CDR1 SGDLS and CDR2 YYNGEE come from the germline V gene. Deletions cut 4 bases from V and 5 bases from J, with 9 bases between.

This chain links TRBV30 with TRBJ2-5, with 7 bases aligning to TRBD2. CDR3 length: 16 residues. CDR1 is GTSNPN, CDR2 SVGIG, per germline (reference sequence). J gave up 5 bases and V 2 bases, and 14 bases lay outside the gene matches. CDR3 nucleotide sequence: TGTGCCTGGAGTCCGGGACTAACCCTTTCCTTTGAGACCCAGTACTTC. It specifies CAWSPGLTLSFETQYF. The full variable domain, completed using reference TRBV30 and TRBJ2-5, is SQTIHQWPATLVQPVGSPLSLECTVEGTSNPNLYWYRQAAGRGLQLLFYSVGIGQISSEVPQNLSASRPQDRQFILSSKKLLLSDSGFYLCAWSPGLTLSFETQYFGPGTRLLVL.